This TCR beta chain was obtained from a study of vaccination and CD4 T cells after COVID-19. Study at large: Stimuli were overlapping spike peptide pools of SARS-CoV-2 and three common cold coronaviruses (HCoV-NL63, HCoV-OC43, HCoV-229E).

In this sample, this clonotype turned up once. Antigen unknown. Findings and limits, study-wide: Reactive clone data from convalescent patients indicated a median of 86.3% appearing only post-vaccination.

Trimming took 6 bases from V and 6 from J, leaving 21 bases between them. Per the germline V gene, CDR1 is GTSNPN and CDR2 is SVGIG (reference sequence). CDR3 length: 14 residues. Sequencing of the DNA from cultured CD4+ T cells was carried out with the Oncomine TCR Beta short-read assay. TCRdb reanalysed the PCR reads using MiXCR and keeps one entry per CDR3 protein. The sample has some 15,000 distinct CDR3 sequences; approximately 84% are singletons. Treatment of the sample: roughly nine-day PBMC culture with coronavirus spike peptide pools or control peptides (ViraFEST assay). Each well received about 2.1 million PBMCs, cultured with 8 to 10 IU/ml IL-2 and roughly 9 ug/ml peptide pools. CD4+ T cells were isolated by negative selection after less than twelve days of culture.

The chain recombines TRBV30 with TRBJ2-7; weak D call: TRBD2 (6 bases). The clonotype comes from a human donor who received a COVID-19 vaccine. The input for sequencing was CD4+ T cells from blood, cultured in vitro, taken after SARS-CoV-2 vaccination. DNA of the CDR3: TGTGCCTGTAATCCGGGACGGGGGTCTGGCGAGCAGTACTTC. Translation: CACNPGRGSGEQYF.